This T cell receptor beta chain was sequenced for a study of OX40 agonist ivuxolimab in advanced cancers. Germline V lookup: CDR1 SQVTM, CDR2 ANQGSEA. Losses at the gene ends were 4 bases for V and 3 bases for J; bases not matched to a gene: 4. The CDR3 runs to 13 residues. The data were produced by immunoSEQ multiplex PCR, yet TCRdb's version contains in-frame clones alone and is incomplete. The repertoire has fewer than 100,000 clones, 70% to 85% of them found once; the top ten carry around 1.6%. This specimen consisted of CD4+ or CD8+ T cells sorted from blood, obtained in a trial of the OX40 agonist ivuxolimab. The rearrangement uses TRBV29-1 and TRBJ2-3; 7 bases are a match to TRBD1. This clonotype originated in an adult with an advanced solid tumor such as melanoma, head and neck, liver or kidney cancer. The CDR3 region has the DNA TGCAGCGTTGCTGCGACAGGGACAGATACGCAGTATTTT. It codes for CSVAATGTDTQYF.